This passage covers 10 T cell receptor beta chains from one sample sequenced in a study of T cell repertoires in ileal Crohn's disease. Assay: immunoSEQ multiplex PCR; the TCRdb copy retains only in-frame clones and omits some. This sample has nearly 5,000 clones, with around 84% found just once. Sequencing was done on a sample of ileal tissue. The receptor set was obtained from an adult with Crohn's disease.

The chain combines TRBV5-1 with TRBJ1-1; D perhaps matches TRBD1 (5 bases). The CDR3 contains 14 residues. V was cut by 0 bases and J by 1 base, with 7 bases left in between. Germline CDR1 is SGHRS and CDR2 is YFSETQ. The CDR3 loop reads CASSLGQKNTEAFF. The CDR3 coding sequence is TGCGCCAGCAGCTTGGGACAGAAGAACACTGAAGCTTTCTTT.

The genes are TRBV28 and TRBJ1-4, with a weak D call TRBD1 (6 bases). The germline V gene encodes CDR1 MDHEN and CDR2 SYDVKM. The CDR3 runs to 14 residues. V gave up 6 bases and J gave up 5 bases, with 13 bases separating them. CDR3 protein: CASSRGQSNEKLFF. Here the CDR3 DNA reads TGTGCCAGCAGCCGAGGACAGAGCAATGAAAAACTGTTTTTT.

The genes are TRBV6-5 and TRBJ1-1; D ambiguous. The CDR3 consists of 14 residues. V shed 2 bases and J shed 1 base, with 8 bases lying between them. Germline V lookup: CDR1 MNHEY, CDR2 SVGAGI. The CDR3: CASSYTGKNTEAFF. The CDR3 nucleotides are TGTGCCAGCAGTTACACGGGAAAGAACACTGAAGCTTTCTTT.

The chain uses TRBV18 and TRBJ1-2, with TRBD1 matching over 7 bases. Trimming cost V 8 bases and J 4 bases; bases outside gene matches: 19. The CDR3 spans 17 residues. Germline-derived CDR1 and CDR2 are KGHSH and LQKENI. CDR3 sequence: CASTLNPGQKYSYGYTF. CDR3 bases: TGTGCCAGCACCCTGAACCCGGGACAGAAGTATTCCTATGGCTACACCTTC.

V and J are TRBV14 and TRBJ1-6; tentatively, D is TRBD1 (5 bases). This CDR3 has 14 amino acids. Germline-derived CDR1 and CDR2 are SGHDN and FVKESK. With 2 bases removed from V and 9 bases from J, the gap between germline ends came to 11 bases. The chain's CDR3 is CASSQQGLSSPLHF. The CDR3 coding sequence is TGTGCCAGCAGCCAACAGGGACTTAGTTCACCCCTCCACTTT.

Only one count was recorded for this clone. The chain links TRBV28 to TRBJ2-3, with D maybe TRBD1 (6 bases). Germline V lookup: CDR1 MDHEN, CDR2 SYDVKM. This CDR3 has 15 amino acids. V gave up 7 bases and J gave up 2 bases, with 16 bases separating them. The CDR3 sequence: CASTLPGDNTDTQYF. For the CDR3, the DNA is TGTGCCAGCACCCTCCCCGGGGACAACACAGATACGCAGTATTTT. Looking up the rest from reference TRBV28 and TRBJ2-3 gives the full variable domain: DVKVTQSSRYLVKRTGEKVFLECVQDMDHENMFWYRQDPGLGLRLIYFSYDVKMKEKGDIPEGYSVSREKKERFSLILESASTNQTSMYLCASTLPGDNTDTQYFGPGTRLTVL.

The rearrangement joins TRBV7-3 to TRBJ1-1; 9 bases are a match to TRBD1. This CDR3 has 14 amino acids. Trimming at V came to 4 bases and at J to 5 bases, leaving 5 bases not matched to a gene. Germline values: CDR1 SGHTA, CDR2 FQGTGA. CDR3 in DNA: TGTGCCAGCAGCTCCGGGACAGGGTATACTGAAGCTTTCTTT. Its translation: CASSSGTGYTEAFF.

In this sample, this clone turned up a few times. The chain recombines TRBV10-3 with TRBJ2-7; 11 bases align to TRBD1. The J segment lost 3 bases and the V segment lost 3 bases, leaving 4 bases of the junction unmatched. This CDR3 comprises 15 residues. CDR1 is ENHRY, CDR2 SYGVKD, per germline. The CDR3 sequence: CAISDGGTGGYEQYF. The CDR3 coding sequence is TGTGCCATCAGTGATGGTGGGACAGGGGGCTACGAGCAGTACTTC.

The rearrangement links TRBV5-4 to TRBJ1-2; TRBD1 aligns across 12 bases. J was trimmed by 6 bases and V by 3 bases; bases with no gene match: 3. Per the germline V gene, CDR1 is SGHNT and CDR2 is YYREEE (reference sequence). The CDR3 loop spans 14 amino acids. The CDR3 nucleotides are TGTGCCAGCAGCTGGGGACAGGGGGCGAATGGCTACACCTTC. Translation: CASSWGQGANGYTF.

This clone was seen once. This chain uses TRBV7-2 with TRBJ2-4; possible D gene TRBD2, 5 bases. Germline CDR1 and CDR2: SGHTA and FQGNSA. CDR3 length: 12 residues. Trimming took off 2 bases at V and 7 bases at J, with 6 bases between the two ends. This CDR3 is CASSLPGNIQYF. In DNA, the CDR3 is TGTGCCAGCAGCTTACCGGGGAACATTCAGTACTTC.